A single sample is the source of the 11 T cell receptor beta chains below, sequenced in a study of blood T cell repertoires in COVID-19. The repertoire was sequenced with immunoSEQ multiplex PCR; TCRdb's copy has only in-frame clones and lacks some. The sample includes a few hundred thousand clones, 80% to 90% of them seen just once. Sequenced input: peripheral blood. These receptors were obtained from a man in his forties with acute or convalescent COVID-19.

The chain couples TRBV27 to TRBJ2-7; 15 bases agree with TRBD2. Germline-derived CDR1 and CDR2 are MNHEY and SMNVEV (reference sequence). This CDR3 has 17 amino acids. Trimming at V came to 1 base and at J to 3 bases, leaving 4 bases not matched to a gene. The CDR3 sequence: CASSLYGTSGGFYEQYF. The CDR3 DNA reads TGTGCCAGCAGTTTATACGGGACTAGCGGGGGGTTCTACGAGCAGTACTTC.

This clone was recorded a few times. The V call is TRBV11-2, the J call TRBJ2-7; 8 positions match TRBD2. With 5 bases clipped from V and 1 base from J, the junction kept 1 base outside the gene matches. Germline V gives CDR1 SGHAT, CDR2 FQNNGV. The CDR3 totals 13 residues. The CDR3 region is CASSRGGSYEQYF. As DNA, the CDR3 is TGTGCCAGCAGCCGGGGGGGTTCCTACGAGCAGTACTTC. Supplemented by reference TRBV11-2 and TRBJ2-7, the full variable domain reads EAGVAQSPRYKIIEKRQSVAFWCNPISGHATLYWYQQILGQGPKLLIQFQNNGVVDDSQLPKDRFSAERLKGVDSTLKIQPAKLEDSAVYLCASSRGGSYEQYFGPGTRLTVT.

The chain recombines TRBV30 with TRBJ1-6; D not certain. Trimming shortened V by 2 bases and J by 14 bases, and 10 bases separated the two germline ends. The length of the CDR3 is 11 residues. Germline CDR1 and CDR2: GTSNPN and SVGIG (reference sequence). This CDR3 is CAWSNGLTLHF. CDR3 nucleotide sequence: TGTGCCTGGAGTAACGGGTTAACCCTCCACTTT.

The V and J genes are TRBV28 and TRBJ1-2; TRBD1 matches 8 bases. The CDR3 consists of 16 residues. The V segment lost 6 bases and the J segment 4 bases; nucleotides outside the gene matches: 13. Germline V CDR1 and CDR2: MDHEN, SYDVKM. CDR3 region: CASSYEIFGTGYGYTF. CDR3 coding DNA: TGTGCCAGCAGCTATGAGATATTCGGGACAGGCTATGGCTACACCTTC.

CDR3 bases: TGTGCCAGCAGCTTAGTAAACGGGAAAGAGACCCAGTACTTC. The encoded protein is CASSLVNGKETQYF. The chain carries TRBV7-2 and TRBJ2-5; D might be TRBD2 (5 bases). This CDR3 region has 14 residues. The V end lost 1 base, the J end lost 3 bases, and 9 bases lay between the germline ends. Germline CDR1 SGHTA, CDR2 FQGNSA.

The V and J genes are TRBV6-5 and TRBJ1-4; D may be TRBD1 (6 bases). CDR1 is MNHEY and CDR2 is SVGAGI in the germline V gene. The CDR3 length is 14 residues. V dropped 7 bases and J dropped 5 bases, with 14 bases sitting between them. The DNA of the CDR3 is TGTGCCAGCACCCGGACAGAACAAAATGAAAAACTGTTTTTT. This translates into CASTRTEQNEKLFF.

This sequence joins TRBV12-3 or TRBV12-4 and TRBJ2-7; D is perhaps TRBD1 (6 bases). The ends were cut back, 3 bases at V and 3 bases at J, with 9 bases in the middle. The CDR3 is 13 amino acids. The CDR3 sequence is CASSFQGLYEQYF. The CDR3 DNA follows: TGTGCCAGCAGTTTCCAGGGGCTCTACGAGCAGTACTTC.

J is TRBJ2-6 and V is TRBV28, with 10 bases that match TRBD1. This CDR3 comprises 16 residues. CDR1 and CDR2 (germline): MDHEN, SYDVKM. V shed 8 bases, J shed 2 bases, and the junction held 6 bases outside the gene matches. CDR3 bases: TGTGCCAGCGGGGGACAGGGGAATGCTGGGGCCAACGTCCTGACTTTC. Its translation is CASGGQGNAGANVLTF.

The chain recombines TRBV9 with TRBJ1-4; TRBD1 might be the D (6 bases). The germline V and J ends were trimmed by 7 bases and 5 bases, with 18 bases remaining between them. This CDR3 spans 15 amino acids. Looked up from germline, CDR1 is SGDLS and CDR2 is YYNGEE. DNA for the CDR3: TGTGCCAGCCGTCAAGAGGAGGGGGGGAATGAAAAACTGTTTTTT. Translated: CASRQEEGGNEKLFF.

The CDR3 DNA reads as TGTGCCAGTAGTATTAGGGGACAGGATCAGCCCCAGCATTTT. Encoded protein: CASSIRGQDQPQHF. The chain couples TRBV19 to TRBJ1-5; TRBD1 matches at 8 bases. This CDR3 contains 14 residues. Per the germline V gene, CDR1 is LNHDA and CDR2 is SQIVND (reference sequence). V shed 3 bases and J 5 bases; nucleotides not matched to a gene: 3.

This clone was found once. CDR3 bases: TGCAGCGCCCTGGGACTAGCGGGGGTGAAAGATACGCAGTATTTT. This codes for CSALGLAGVKDTQYF. The chain couples TRBV29-1 to TRBJ2-3; TRBD2 aligns across 14 bases. This CDR3 has 15 amino acids. Trimming cost V 7 bases and J 5 bases; bases outside gene matches: 8. Germline CDR1 and CDR2: SQVTM and ANQGSEA.